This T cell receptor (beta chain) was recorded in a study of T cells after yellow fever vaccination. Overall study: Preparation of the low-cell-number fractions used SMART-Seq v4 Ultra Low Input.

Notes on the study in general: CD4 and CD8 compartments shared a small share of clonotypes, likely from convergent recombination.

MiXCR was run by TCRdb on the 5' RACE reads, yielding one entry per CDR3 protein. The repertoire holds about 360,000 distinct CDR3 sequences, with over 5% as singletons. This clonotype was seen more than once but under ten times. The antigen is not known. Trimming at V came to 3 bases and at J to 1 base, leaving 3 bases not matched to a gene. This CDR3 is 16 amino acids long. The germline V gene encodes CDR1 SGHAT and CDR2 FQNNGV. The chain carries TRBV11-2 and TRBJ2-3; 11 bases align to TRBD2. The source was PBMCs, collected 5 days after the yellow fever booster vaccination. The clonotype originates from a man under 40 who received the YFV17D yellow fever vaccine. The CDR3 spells CASSFSGRGGTDTQYF. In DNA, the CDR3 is TGTGCCAGCAGCTTTAGCGGGAGGGGCGGCACAGATACGCAGTATTTT.